The next 15 T cell receptor beta chains were all read from a single sample in a study of blood T cells in healthy people across ages. Through a sample-barcoded 5' primer and a J-beta primer mix, a second PCR was run for roughly 6 to 12 cycles. Each CDR3 protein is one row after TCRdb ran MiXCR on the 5' RACE reads. The sample holds under 2 million distinct CDR3 sequences, 30% to 40% seen once. The sequencing input was blood. The receptors originated from a woman younger than 45 in good health.

With regard to this clonotype: A read error is possible here, since a much larger clone lies one base away. This chain uses TRBV20-1 with TRBJ1-2; 12 bases agree with TRBD1. V was pared by 5 bases and J by 7 bases, with 8 bases of the junction left unmatched. The CDR3 has 14 residues. Germline V gene data show CDR1 as DFQATT and CDR2 as SNEGSKA (reference sequence). The CDR3 sequence: CSAGTGGGGCGYTF. CDR3 coding DNA: TGCAGTGCTGGGACAGGGGGCGGTGGCTGTGGCTACACCTTC.

This clonotype appeared a few times. J is TRBJ2-5 and V is TRBV9; D is ambiguous. CDR1 is SGDLS and CDR2 is YYNGEE in the germline V gene. The CDR3 runs to 14 residues. V was cut by 4 bases and J by 4 bases, with 14 bases left in between. The DNA for the CDR3 is TGTGCCAGCAGCCCCACCTCCAGCTCAGAGACCCAGTACTTC. As protein: CASSPTSSSETQYF.

In this sample, this clonotype turned up a few times. This rearrangement joins TRBV20-1 to TRBJ2-5, with 7 positions matching TRBD2. The last part of the DNA fits TRBJ2-7 better; the J call may be wrong. The CDR3 sequence is 15 residues long. The germline CDR1 and CDR2 sequences are DFQATT and SNEGSKA (reference sequence). The CDR3 protein is CSARREVVGVDEQYF. As DNA, the CDR3 is TGCAGTGCTAGACGGGAGGTAGTGGGGGTCGACGAGCAGTACTTC.

This chain uses TRBV7-3 with TRBJ2-5; D is unclear. Germline CDR1 reads SGHTA; CDR2 reads FQGTGA. The CDR3 length is 15 residues. The ends were cut back, 3 bases at V and 5 bases at J, with 16 bases in the middle. The CDR3 nucleotides read TGTGCCAGCAGCTTGGGGTTGGTGGCCTGGGAGACCCAGTACTTC. Protein product: CASSLGLVAWETQYF.

This clonotype has more than one count but fewer than ten. The V gene is TRBV20-1, the J gene TRBJ2-3, with D possibly being TRBD1 (6 bases). V lost 3 bases and J lost 6, with 10 bases in between. Germline V gives CDR1 DFQATT, CDR2 SNEGSKA (reference sequence). This CDR3 is 12 amino acids long. CDR3 DNA: TGCAGTGCTAGTTGGACAGCCGATACGCAGTATTTT. Protein product: CSASWTADTQYF.

The chain uses TRBV6-5 and TRBJ2-3, with D perhaps TRBD1 or TRBD2 (6 bases each). The CDR3 length is 17 residues. Germline V gene sequence: CDR1 MNHEY, CDR2 SVGAGI. The V end lost 0 bases, the J end lost 5 bases, and 18 bases lay between the germline ends. The CDR3 coding sequence is TGTGCCAGCAGTTACTCGAGAGGGGGGTCAATAAAAGATACGCAGTATTTT. Translation gives CASSYSRGGSIKDTQYF.

DNA for the CDR3: TGCAGTGCTAGACCAGGGACTCGGCCCCAGCATTTT. This codes for CSARPGTRPQHF. The chain employs TRBV20-1 and TRBJ1-5, with D perhaps matching TRBD1 (5 bases). Germline-derived CDR1 and CDR2 are DFQATT and SNEGSKA (reference sequence). The CDR3 has 12 amino acids. The germline V and J ends were trimmed by 2 bases and 9 bases, with 11 bases remaining between them.

This clonotype was observed a handful of times. The chain employs TRBV7-8 and TRBJ1-2; 11 positions match TRBD1. The V and J ends lost 5 bases and 4 bases, in that order; junction bases with no gene match: 3. The CDR3 is 14 amino acids. From germline, CDR1 is SGHVS and CDR2 FQNEAQ. The CDR3 loop is CASSMGQGGYGYTF. CDR3 DNA: TGTGCCAGCAGCATGGGACAGGGGGGCTATGGCTACACCTTC.

This clonotype was seen just once. V is TRBV6-5 and J is TRBJ2-2; the D gene is possibly TRBD2 (6 bases). V gave up 6 bases and J gave up 1 base, with 9 bases separating them. CDR1 and CDR2 (germline): MNHEY, SVGAGI. The CDR3 is made up of 14 amino acids. In nucleotides, the CDR3 is TGTGCCAGCAGCATTAGCGGGAACACCGGGGAGCTGTTTTTT. This translates into CASSISGNTGELFF.

This clonotype was picked up a small number of times. V and J are TRBV3-1 and TRBJ2-6; weak D call: TRBD2 (6 bases). Trimming shortened V by 4 bases and J by 0 bases, and 13 bases separated the two germline ends. The CDR3 loop spans 17 amino acids. CDR1 LGHDT and CDR2 YNNKEL come from the germline V gene (reference sequence). The CDR3 is CASSPGLRSSGANVLTF. Written as DNA, the CDR3 is TGTGCCAGCAGCCCGGGACTTCGATCCTCTGGGGCCAACGTCCTGACTTTC.

The genes are TRBV20-1 and TRBJ2-5; 8 bases agree with TRBD2. The germline V gene has CDR1 DFQATT and CDR2 SNEGSKA (reference sequence). V was pared by 6 bases and J by 4 bases, with 7 bases of the junction left unmatched. CDR3 length equals 13 residues. CDR3 region: CSAGGVGGETQYF. DNA of the CDR3: TGCAGTGCCGGGGGGGTAGGAGGAGAGACCCAGTACTTC.

The count of this clonotype is one. The chain has TRBV3-1 and TRBJ2-7; D is perhaps TRBD2 (6 bases). The V end lost 5 bases, the J end lost 0 bases, and 17 bases lay between the germline ends. This CDR3 has 16 amino acids. Germline assignment: CDR1 LGHDT and CDR2 YNNKEL (reference sequence). The CDR3 is CASSNTGTSYSYEQYF. CDR3 in DNA: TGTGCCAGCAGCAATACCGGGACTTCATACTCCTACGAGCAGTACTTC.

V gene TRBV6-5 combines with J gene TRBJ1-2, with D possibly matching TRBD1 (6 bases). CDR3 length: 15 amino acids. Germline CDR1 is MNHEY and CDR2 is SVGAGI. Trimming took 0 bases from V and 6 from J, leaving 14 bases between them. The CDR3 loop is CASSYSALGGDGYTF. CDR3 bases: TGTGCCAGCAGTTACTCGGCCCTGGGGGGCGATGGCTACACCTTC.

The chain links TRBV20-1 to TRBJ2-7; 9 bases fit TRBD2. V lost 2 bases and J lost 2; bases outside the gene matches: 13. Germline values: CDR1 DFQATT, CDR2 SNEGSKA (reference sequence). There are 17 residues in the CDR3. In DNA form, the CDR3 reads TGCAGTGCTAGATTATTGGGTGGGACTAGCCCTACCTACGAGCAGTACTTC. Residues: CSARLLGGTSPTYEQYF.

A note on this clonotype: An end of the junction does not agree with germline; a read error may underlie this. The rearrangement uses TRBV5-1 and TRBJ2-7; 7 bases align to TRBD2. The CDR3 consists of 16 residues. From germline, CDR1 is SGHRS and CDR2 YFSETQ. CDR3 sequence (DNA): TGCGCCAACAGCTTCAGCACTGGGGAGGGCCATTGGGAGCAGTACTTC. This translates into CANSFSTGEGHWEQYF. The full variable domain, in which reference TRBV5-1 and TRBJ2-7 provide the parts outside the CDR3, is KAGVTQTPRYLIKTRGQQVTLSCSPISGHRSVSWYQQTPGQGLQFLFEYFSETQRNKGNFPGRFSGRQFSNSRSEMNVSTLELGDSALYLCANSFSTGEGHWEQYFGPGTRLTVT.